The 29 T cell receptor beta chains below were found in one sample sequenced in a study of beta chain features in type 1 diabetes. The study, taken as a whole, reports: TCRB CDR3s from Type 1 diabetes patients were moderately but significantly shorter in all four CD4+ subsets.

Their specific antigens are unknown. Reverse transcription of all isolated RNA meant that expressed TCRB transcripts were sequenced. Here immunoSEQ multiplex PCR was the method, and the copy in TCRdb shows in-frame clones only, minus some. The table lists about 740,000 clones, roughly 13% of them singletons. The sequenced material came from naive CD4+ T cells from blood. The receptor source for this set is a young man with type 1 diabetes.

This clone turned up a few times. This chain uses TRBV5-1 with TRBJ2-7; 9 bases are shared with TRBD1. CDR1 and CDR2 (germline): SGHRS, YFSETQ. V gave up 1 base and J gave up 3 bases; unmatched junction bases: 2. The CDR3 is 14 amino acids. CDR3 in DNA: TGCGCCAGCAGCTTGCAGGGACAGGGCTACGAGCAGTACTTC. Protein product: CASSLQGQGYEQYF.

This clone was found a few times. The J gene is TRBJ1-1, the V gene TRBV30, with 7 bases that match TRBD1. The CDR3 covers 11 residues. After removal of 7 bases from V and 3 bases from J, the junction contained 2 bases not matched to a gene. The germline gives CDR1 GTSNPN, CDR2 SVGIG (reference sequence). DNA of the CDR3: TGTGCCTCAGGGGGGGACACTGAAGCTTTCTTT. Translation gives CASGGDTEAFF.

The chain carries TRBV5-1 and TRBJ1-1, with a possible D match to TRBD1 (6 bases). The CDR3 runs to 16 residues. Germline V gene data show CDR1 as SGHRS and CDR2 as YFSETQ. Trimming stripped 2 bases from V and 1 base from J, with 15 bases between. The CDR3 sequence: CASSFSGDPSNTEAFF. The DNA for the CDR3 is TGCGCCAGCAGCTTCTCAGGGGATCCCTCGAACACTGAAGCTTTCTTT.

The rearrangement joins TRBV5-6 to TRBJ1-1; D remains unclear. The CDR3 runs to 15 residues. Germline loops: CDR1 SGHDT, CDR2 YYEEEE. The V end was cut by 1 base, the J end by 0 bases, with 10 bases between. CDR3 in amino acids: CASSLSGSMNTEAFF. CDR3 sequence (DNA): TGTGCCAGCAGCTTGAGTGGCAGCATGAACACTGAAGCTTTCTTT.

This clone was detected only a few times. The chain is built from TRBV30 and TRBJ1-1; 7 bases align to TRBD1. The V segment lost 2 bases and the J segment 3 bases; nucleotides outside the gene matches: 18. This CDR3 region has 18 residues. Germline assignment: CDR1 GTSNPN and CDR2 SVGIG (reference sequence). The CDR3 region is CAWSSGTGEVGEDTEAFF. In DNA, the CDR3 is TGTGCCTGGAGTTCGGGAACAGGGGAAGTAGGGGAGGACACTGAAGCTTTCTTT.

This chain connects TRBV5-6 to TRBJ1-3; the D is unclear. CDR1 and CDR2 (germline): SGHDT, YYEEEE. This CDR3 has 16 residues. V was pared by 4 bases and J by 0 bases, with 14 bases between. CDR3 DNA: TGTGCCAGCAGCCATCTCGACCGAGACTCTGGAAACACCATATATTTT. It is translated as CASSHLDRDSGNTIYF.

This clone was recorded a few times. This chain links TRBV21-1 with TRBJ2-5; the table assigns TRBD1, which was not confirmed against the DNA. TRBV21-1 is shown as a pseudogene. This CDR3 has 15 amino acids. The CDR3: CASSKGPQDQETQYF. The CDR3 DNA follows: TGTGCCAGCAGCAAAGGACCACAGGACCAAGAGACCCAGTACTTC.

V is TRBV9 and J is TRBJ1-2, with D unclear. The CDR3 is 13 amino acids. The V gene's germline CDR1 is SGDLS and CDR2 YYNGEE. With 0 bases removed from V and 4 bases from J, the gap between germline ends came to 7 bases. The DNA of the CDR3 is TGTGCCAGCAGCGTAGACAGCCTCTATGGCTACACCTTC. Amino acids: CASSVDSLYGYTF.

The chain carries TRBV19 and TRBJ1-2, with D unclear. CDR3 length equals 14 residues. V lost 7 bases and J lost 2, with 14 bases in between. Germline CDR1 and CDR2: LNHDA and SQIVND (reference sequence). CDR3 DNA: TGTGCCAGTACCCCGGCTGCCGCGAACTATGGCTACACCTTC. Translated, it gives CASTPAAANYGYTF.

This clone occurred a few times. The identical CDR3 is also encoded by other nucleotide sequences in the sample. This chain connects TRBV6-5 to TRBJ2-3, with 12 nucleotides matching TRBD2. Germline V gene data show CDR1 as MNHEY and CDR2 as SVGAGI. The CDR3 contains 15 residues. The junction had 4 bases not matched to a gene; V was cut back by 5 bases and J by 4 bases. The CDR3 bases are TGTGCCAGCAGTCCGACTAGCGGGGGATCAGATACGCAGTATTTT. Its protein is CASSPTSGGSDTQYF.

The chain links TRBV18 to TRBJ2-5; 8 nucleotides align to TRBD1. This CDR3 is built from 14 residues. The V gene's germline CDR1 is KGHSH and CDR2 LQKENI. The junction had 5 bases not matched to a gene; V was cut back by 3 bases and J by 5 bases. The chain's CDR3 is CASSPARGHETQYF. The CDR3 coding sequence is TGTGCCAGCTCACCCGCCAGGGGGCACGAGACCCAGTACTTC.

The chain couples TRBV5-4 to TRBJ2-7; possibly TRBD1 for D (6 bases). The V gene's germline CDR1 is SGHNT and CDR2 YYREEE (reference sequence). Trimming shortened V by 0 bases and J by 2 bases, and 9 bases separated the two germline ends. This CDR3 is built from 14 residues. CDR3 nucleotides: TGTGCCAGCAGCTTGGATCAGGGGCCCTACGAGCAGTACTTC. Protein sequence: CASSLDQGPYEQYF.

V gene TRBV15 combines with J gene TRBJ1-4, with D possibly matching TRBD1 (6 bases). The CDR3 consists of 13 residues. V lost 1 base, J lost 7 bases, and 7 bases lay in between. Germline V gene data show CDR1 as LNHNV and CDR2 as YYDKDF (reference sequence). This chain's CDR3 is CATSRVGGEKLFF. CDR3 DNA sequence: TGTGCCACCAGCAGAGTAGGGGGTGAAAAACTGTTTTTT.

The CDR3 DNA follows: TGTGCCTGTGAAAGGCTCGCGAACACTGAAGCTTTCTTT. Protein product: CACERLANTEAFF. V gene TRBV30 combines with J gene TRBJ1-1; D is unresolved. The V and J ends lost 6 bases and 1 base respectively, with 12 bases between them. CDR3 length equals 13 residues. Germline-derived CDR1 and CDR2 are GTSNPN and SVGIG (reference sequence).

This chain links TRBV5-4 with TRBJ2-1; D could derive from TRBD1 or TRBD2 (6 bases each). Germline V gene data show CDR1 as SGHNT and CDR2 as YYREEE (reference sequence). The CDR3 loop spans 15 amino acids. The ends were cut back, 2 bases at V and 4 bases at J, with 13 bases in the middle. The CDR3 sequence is CASSFTGAGYNEQFF. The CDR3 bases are TGTGCCAGCAGCTTCACGGGGGCGGGTTACAATGAGCAGTTCTTC. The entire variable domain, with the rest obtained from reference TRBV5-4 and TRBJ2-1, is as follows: ETGVTQSPTHLIKTRGQQVTLRCSSQSGHNTVSWYQQALGQGPQFIFQYYREEENGRGNFPPRFSGLQFPNYSSELNVNALELDDSALYLCASSFTGAGYNEQFFGPGTRLTVL.

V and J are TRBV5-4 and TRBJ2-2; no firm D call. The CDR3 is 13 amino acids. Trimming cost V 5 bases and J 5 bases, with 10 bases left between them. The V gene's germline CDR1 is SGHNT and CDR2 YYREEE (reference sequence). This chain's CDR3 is CASRGPGTGELFF. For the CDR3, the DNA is TGTGCCAGCAGGGGTCCCGGTACCGGGGAGCTGTTTTTT.

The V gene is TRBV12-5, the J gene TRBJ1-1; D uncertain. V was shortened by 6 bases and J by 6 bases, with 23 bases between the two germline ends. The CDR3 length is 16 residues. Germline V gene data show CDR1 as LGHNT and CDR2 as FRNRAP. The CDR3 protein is CASGSWALLGRAEAFF. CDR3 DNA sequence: TGTGCTAGTGGGTCATGGGCTTTACTTGGCCGCGCTGAAGCTTTCTTT.

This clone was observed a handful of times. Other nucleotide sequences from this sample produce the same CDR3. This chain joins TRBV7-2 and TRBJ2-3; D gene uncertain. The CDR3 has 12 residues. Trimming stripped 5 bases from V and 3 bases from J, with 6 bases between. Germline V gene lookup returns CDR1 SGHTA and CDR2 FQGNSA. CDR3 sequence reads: CASSPRTDTQYF. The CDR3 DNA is TGTGCCAGCAGCCCCAGGACAGATACGCAGTATTTT.

CDR3 sequence (DNA): TGTGCCACCGCCGAGGCCGGGACCTACGAGCAGTACTTC. Protein sequence: CATAEAGTYEQYF. The chain joins TRBV10-3 to TRBJ2-7, with D tentatively TRBD2 (5 bases). CDR3 size: 13 residues. Per the germline V gene, CDR1 is ENHRY and CDR2 is SYGVKD. The germline V and J ends were trimmed by 10 bases and 2 bases, with 15 bases remaining between them.

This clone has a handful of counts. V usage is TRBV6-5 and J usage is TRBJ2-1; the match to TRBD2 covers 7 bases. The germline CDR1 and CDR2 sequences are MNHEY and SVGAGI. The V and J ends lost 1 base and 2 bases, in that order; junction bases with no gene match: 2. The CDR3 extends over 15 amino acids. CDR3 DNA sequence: TGTGCCAGCAGTTACTACCGGGGGGCCTACAATGAGCAGTTCTTC. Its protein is CASSYYRGAYNEQFF.

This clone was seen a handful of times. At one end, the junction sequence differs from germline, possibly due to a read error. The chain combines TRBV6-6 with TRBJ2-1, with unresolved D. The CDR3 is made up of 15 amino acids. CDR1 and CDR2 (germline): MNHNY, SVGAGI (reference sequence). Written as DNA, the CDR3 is TGTGCCATCAGTGAGTCAAGGGAAGCCTACAATGAGCAGTTCTTC. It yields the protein CAISESREAYNEQFF.

CDR3 DNA sequence: TGTGCCAGCAGCTTAAGACAGCCGTCCTACGAGCAGTACTTC. Protein product: CASSLRQPSYEQYF. The chain is built from TRBV7-9 and TRBJ2-7; D is possibly TRBD1 (5 bases). Trimming cost V 2 bases and J 1 base, with 9 bases left between them. CDR1 SEHNR and CDR2 FQNEAQ come from the germline V gene (reference sequence). The CDR3 is 14 amino acids.

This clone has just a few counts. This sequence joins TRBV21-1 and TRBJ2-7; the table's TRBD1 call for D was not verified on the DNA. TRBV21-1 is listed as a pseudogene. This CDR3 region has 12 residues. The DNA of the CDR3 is TGTGCCCGTTCCGGGACACATTACGAGCAGTACTTC. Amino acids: CARSGTHYEQYF.

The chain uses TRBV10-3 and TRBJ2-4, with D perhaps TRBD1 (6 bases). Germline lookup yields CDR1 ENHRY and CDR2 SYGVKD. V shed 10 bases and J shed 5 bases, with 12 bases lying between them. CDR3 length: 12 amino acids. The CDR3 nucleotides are TGTGCCACCGCGGACAGAGAAAACATTCAGTACTTC. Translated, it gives CATADRENIQYF.

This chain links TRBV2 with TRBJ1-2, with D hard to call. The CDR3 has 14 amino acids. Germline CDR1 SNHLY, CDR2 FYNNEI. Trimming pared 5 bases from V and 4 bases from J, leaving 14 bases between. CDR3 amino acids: CASSTQRGGYGYTF. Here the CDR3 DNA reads TGTGCCAGCAGTACTCAGCGAGGCGGCTATGGCTACACCTTC.

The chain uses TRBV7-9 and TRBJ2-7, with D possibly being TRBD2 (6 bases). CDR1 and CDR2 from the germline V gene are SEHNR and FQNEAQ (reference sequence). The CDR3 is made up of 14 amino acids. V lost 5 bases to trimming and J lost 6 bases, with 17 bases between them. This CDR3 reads CASSPGGGLFEQYF. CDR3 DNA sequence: TGTGCCAGCAGCCCCGGTGGGGGACTTTTCGAGCAGTACTTC.

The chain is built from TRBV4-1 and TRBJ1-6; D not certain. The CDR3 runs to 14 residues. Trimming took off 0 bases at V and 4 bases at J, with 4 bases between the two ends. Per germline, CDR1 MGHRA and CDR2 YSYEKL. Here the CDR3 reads CASSQEIYNSPLHF. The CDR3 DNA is TGCGCCAGCAGCCAAGAGATTTATAATTCACCCCTCCACTTT.

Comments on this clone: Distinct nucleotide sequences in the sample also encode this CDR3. CDR3 loop: CSVALSYEQYF. In DNA, the CDR3 is TGCAGCGTTGCCCTTAGCTACGAGCAGTACTTC. This chain uses TRBV29-1 with TRBJ2-7; the D is unclear. V lost 4 bases and J lost 3, with 7 bases in between. Germline CDR1 reads SQVTM; CDR2 reads ANQGSEA. The CDR3 consists of 11 residues.

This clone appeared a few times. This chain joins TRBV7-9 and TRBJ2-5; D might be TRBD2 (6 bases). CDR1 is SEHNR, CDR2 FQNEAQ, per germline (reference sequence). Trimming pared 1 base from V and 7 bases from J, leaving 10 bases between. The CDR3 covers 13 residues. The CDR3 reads CASSLGDSGTQYF. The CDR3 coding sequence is TGTGCCAGCAGCTTAGGGGACTCCGGGACCCAGTACTTC.